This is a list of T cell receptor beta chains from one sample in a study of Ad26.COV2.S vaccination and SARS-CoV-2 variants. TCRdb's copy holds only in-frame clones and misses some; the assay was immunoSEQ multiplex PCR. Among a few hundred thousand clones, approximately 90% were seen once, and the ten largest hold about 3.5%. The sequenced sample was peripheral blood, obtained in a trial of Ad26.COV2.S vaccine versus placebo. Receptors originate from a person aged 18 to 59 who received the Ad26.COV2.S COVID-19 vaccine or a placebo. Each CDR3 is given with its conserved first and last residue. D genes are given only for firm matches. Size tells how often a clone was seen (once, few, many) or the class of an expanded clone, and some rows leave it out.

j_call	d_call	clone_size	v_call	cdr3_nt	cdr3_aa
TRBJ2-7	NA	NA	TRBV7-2	TGTGCCAGCAGCTCCCGGACGGTCAGCTCCTACGAGCAGTACTTC	CASSSRTVSSYEQYF
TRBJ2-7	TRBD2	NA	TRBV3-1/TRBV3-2	TGTGCCAGCAGCCAGGGACTAGCGTCGGACGAGCAGTACTTC	CASSQGLASDEQYF
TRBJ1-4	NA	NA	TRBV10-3	TGTGCCATCAGGGGGGGACTTAATGAAAAACTGTTTTTT	CAIRGGLNEKLFF
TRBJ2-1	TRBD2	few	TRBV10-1	TGCGCCAGCAGTGAATCGGCGGGGGGAAACTACAATGAGCAGTTCTTC	CASSESAGGNYNEQFF
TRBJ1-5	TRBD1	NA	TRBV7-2	TGTGCCAGCAGCTTAATAAGGGGGCTTCAGCCCCAGCATTTT	CASSLIRGLQPQHF
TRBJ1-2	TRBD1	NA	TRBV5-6	TGTGCCAGCAGCCCAGACAGGGAGTTGTTCGGCTATGGCTACACCTTC	CASSPDRELFGYGYTF
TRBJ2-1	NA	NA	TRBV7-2	TGTGCCAGCAGCCGCGGGGCAGTTTCCTACAATGAGCAGTTCTTC	CASSRGAVSYNEQFF
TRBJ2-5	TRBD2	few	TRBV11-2	TGTGCCAGCAGCCTCCGGACTAGCGTAGAAGAGACCCAGTACTTC	CASSLRTSVEETQYF
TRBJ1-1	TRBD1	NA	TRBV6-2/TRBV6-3	TGTGCCAGCAGTCTGACAGGGGTCGCCTCGGCTGAAGCTTTCTTT	CASSLTGVASAEAFF
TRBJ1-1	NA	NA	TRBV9	TGTGCCAGCAGCGTAGTTTCGGGGGCGCCGGCTTTCTTT	CASSVVSGAPAFF
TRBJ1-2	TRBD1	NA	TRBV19	TGTGCCAGTAGAAAGGGACAGCCGCTACGAGGCTACACCTTC	CASRKGQPLRGYTF
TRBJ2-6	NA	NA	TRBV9	TGTGCCAGCAGCGTCCCTGGGGCCAACGTCCTGACTTTC	CASSVPGANVLTF
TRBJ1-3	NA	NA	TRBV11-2	TGTGCCAGCAGCTTAGATCCCGACAGGCCGAGCTCTGGAAACACCATATATTTT	CASSLDPDRPSSGNTIYF
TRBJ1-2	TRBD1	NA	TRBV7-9	TGTGCCAGCAGCTTCAACCCTCTCTTAGGGACAGGGAGTTCATACACCTTC	CASSFNPLLGTGSSYTF
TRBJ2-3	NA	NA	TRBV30	TGTGCCTGGAGTGTATTGGATACGCAGTATTTT	CAWSVLDTQYF
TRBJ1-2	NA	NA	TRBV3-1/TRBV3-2	TGTGCCAGCAGCCAAGGACAGCCCGGGGACTATGGCTACACCTTC	CASSQGQPGDYGYTF
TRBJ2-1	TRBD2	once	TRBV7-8	TGTGCCAGCAGCCCAGGACTAGCGGGGGGGCAAAATGAGCAGTTCTTC	CASSPGLAGGQNEQFF
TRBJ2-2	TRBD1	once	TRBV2	TGTGCCAGCAGCGGAAGGACAGGGGACACCGGGGAGCTGTTTTTT	CASSGRTGDTGELFF
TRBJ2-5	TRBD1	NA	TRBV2	TGTGCCAGCAGTCCAGGACAGGGACCAGAGACCCAGTACTTC	CASSPGQGPETQYF
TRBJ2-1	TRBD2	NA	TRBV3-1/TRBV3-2	TGTGCCAGCAGCCCCGGCGCTAGCGGGAGCTACTACAATGAGCAGTTCTTC	CASSPGASGSYYNEQFF
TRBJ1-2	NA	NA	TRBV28	TGTGCCAGCAGTTTATTTGGGGGAATCCTAAACTATGGCTACACCTTC	CASSLFGGILNYGYTF
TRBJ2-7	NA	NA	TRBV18	TGTGCCAGCTCACCAAGTGGAGGGGTCGGGACCTACGAGCAGTACTTC	CASSPSGGVGTYEQYF
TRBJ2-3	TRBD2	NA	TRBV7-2	TGTGCCAGCAGCTCGGGACTAGCGGGAGATACGCAGTATTTT	CASSSGLAGDTQYF
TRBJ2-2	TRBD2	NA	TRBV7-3	TGTGCCAGCAGCCCTAACTGGGGACTAGCGAACACCGGGGAGCTGTTTTTT	CASSPNWGLANTGELFF
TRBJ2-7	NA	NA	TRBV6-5	TGTGCCAGCGCACCGGGACGCAGGAACTACGAGCAGTACTTC	CASAPGRRNYEQYF
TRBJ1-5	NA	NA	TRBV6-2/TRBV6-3	TGTGCCAGCAGTTACGTGAAGGGAGGGGAGTATAGCAATCAGCCCCAGCATTTT	CASSYVKGGEYSNQPQHF
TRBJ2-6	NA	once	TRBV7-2	TGTGCCAGCAGCTTTGGTCACAGCTCTGGGGCCAACGTCCTGACTTTC	CASSFGHSSGANVLTF
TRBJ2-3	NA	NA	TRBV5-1	TGCGCCAGCAGCTTGGCCGGACAGATTCACACAGATACGCAGTATTTT	CASSLAGQIHTDTQYF
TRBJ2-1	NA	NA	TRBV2	TGTGCCAGAAGGGTCAGAAACAATGAGCAGTTCTTC	CARRVRNNEQFF
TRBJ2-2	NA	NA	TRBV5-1	TGCGCCAGCAGCTTGGCAATGGAAGGGGAGCTGTTTTTT	CASSLAMEGELFF
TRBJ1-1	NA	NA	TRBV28	TGTGCCAGCAGTTTAATCGGGGACTCAAAGGGCACTGAAGCTTTCTTT	CASSLIGDSKGTEAFF
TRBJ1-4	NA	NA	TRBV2	TGTGCCAGCAGTTTCCGACAGGATTGGAATGAAAAACTGTTTTTT	CASSFRQDWNEKLFF
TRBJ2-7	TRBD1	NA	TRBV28	TGTGCCAGCACCCTAGGTGCCAGGGGGCTGTCCTACGAGCAGTACTTC	CASTLGARGLSYEQYF
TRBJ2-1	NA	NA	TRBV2	TGTGCCAGCAGTGAACAGAGCTCCTACAATGAGCAGTTCTTC	CASSEQSSYNEQFF
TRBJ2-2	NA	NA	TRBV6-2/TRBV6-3	TGTGCCAGCAGCCGCGCGATCGGGGAGCTGTTTTTT	CASSRAIGELFF
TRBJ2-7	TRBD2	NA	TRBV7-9	TGTGCCAGCAGCTTTTATACTAGCGGGGGCTACGAGCAGTACTTC	CASSFYTSGGYEQYF
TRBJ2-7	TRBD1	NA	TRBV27	TGTGCCAGCAGTTCCGGGACAGCTTCCTACGAGCAGTACTTC	CASSSGTASYEQYF
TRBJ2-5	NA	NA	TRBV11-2	TGTGCCAGCAGCTTAATCAACCGGCACGGGGAGACCCAGTACTTC	CASSLINRHGETQYF
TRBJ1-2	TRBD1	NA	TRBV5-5	TGTGCCAGCAGCAATCGGGACAGTCCGGGCGGCTACACCTTC	CASSNRDSPGGYTF
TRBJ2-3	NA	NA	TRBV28	TGTGCCAGCAGTTTAAGGCGGACAGATCGGGGATTTTTT	CASSLRRTDRGFF
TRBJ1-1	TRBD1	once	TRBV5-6	TGTGCCAGCAGCTTGGAGGGACAGGGTCGCATGAACACTGAAGCTTTCTTT	CASSLEGQGRMNTEAFF
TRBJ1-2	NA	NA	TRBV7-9	TGTGCCAGCAGCTTAGATACAGGGACTAACTATGGCTACACCTTC	CASSLDTGTNYGYTF
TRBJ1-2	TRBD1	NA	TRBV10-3	TGTGCCATCAGTGAGGAGATTGAGGGGGCGGGCGGCTACACCTTC	CAISEEIEGAGGYTF
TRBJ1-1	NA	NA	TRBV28	TGTGCCAGCAGTTTACAGCTTGAAGCTTTCTTT	CASSLQLEAFF
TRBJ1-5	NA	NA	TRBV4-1	TGCGCCAGCAGCCAAGTTGGAAGGGGCCGGCAGCCCCAGCATTTT	CASSQVGRGRQPQHF
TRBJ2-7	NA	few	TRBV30	TGTGCCTGGAGTGTATTCAGTCCCTCCTACGAGCAGTACTTC	CAWSVFSPSYEQYF
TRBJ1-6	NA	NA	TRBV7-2	TGTGCCAGCAGCTTAATCGCAAGGACCGAAAATTCACCCCTCCACTTT	CASSLIARTENSPLHF
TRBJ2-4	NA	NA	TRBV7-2	TGTGCCAGCAGCTTATCTGGACGACCGATTAAGTACTTC	CASSLSGRPIKYF
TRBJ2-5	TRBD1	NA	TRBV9	TGTGCCAGCAGCGATCGGACAGGGGATTTTCAAGAGACCCAGTACTTC	CASSDRTGDFQETQYF
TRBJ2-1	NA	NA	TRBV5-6	TGTGCCAGCAGCTTGGAAGGGGGGGTAGAGCAGTTCTTC	CASSLEGGVEQFF
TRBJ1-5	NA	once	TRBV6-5	TGTGCCAGCAAACTCAAGGGGGTGGGCAATCAGCCCCAGCATTTT	CASKLKGVGNQPQHF
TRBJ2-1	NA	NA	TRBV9	TGTGCCAGCAGCCAGAGGCAGGGCGGTTCGGGCAATGAGCAGTTCTTC	CASSQRQGGSGNEQFF
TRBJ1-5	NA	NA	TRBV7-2	TGTGCCAGCAGCAAAGAGGGGTCACGAAATCAGCCCCAGCATTTT	CASSKEGSRNQPQHF